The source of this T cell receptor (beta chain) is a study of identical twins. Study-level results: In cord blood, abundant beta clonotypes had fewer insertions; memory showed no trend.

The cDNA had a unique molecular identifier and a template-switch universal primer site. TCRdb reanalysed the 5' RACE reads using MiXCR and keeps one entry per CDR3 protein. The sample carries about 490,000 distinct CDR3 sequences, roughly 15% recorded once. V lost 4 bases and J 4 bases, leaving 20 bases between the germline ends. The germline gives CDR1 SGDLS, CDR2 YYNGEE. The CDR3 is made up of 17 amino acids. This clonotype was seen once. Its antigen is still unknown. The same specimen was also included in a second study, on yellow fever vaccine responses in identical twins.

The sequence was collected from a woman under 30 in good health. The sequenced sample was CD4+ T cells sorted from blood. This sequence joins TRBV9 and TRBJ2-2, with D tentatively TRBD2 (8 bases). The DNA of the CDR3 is TGTGCCAGCAGCTTCCCAGGGGGGCGGGAGGTCACCGGGGAGCTGTTTTTT. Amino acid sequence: CASSFPGGREVTGELFF.